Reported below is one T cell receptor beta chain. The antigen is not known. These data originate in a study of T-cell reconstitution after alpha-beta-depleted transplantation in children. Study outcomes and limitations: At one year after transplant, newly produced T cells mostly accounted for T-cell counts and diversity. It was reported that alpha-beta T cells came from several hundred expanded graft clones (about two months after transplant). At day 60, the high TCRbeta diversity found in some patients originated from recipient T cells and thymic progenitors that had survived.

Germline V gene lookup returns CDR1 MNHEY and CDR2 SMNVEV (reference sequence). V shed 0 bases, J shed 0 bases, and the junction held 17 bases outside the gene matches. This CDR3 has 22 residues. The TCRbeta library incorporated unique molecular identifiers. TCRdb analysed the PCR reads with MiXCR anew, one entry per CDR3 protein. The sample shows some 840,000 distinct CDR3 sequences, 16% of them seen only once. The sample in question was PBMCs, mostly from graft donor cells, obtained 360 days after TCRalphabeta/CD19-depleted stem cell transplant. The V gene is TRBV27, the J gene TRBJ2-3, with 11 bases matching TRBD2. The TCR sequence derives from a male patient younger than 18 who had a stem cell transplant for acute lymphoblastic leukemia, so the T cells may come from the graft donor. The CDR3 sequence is CASSLSRPLTSGRRASTDTQYF. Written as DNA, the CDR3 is TGTGCCAGCAGTTTATCAAGGCCCCTTACTAGCGGGAGAAGGGCTAGCACAGATACGCAGTATTTT.